This TCR beta chain was observed in a study of cytomegalovirus exposure and HLA in healthy donors. General study findings and limits: The study had only CMV serostatus as immune exposure information.

The CDR3 is 15 residues long. The trim removed 11 bases at V and 4 bases at J, leaving 15 bases unmatched. Looked up from germline, CDR1 is LNHDA and CDR2 is SQIVND (reference sequence). Vbeta (60) and Jbeta (13) primers were used in the PCR. TCRdb keeps only in-frame clones here, not all; method: immunoSEQ multiplex PCR. This sample contains roughly 220,000 clones. Note on this clone: No antigen is known for it.

At the time of sampling, donors were nominally healthy, though unrecorded immune exposures were likely. This receptor was taken from a girl aged 2 to 9 in good health and CMV-seropositive. The source material was PBMCs. This chain connects TRBV19 to TRBJ2-7; TRBD2 matches at 9 bases. The CDR3 nucleotides are TGTGCCTCCAAAGTGGGTAGCGGGAGTCGTTACGAGCAGTACTTC. Protein sequence: CASKVGSGSRYEQYF.